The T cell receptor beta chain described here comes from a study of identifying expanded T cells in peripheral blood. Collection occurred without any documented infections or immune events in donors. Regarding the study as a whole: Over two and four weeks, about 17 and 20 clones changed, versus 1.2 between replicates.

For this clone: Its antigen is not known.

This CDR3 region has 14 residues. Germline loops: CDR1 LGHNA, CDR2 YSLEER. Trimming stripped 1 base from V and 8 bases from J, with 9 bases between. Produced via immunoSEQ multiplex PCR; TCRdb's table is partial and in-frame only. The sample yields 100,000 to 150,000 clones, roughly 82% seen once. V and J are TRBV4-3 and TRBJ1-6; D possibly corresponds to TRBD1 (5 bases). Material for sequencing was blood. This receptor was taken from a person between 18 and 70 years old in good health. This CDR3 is CASSQVGRDSPLHF. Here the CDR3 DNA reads TGCGCCAGCAGCCAAGTGGGCAGGGATTCACCCCTCCACTTT.